What follows are 10 T cell receptor beta chains derived from one specimen sequenced in a study of PD-1 blockade in classical Hodgkin lymphoma. Sequencing was performed with immunoSEQ multiplex PCR; in TCRdb, only in-frame clones are kept and a portion is missing. The table shows roughly 6,000 clones, with approximately 81% occurring only once. Every single patient, without exception, relapsed after autologous stem cell transplantation, and brentuximab vedotin exposure varied. Magnetic negative selection was used to purify CD4+ T cells from thawed PBMCs. Sample: CD4+ T cells from blood, taken at baseline. The receptors stem from a human donor with classical Hodgkin lymphoma.

This clone was detected only once. The chain carries TRBV7-2 and TRBJ1-6; possibly TRBD1 for D (6 bases). Germline-derived CDR1 and CDR2 are SGHTA and FQGNSA. This CDR3 contains 14 residues. The V end lost 2 bases, the J end lost 9 bases, and 11 bases lay between the germline ends. CDR3 nucleotides: TGTGCCAGCAGCTTATCCAGGGGCATTTCACCCCTCCACTTT. It codes for CASSLSRGISPLHF. The whole variable domain, remainder taken from reference TRBV7-2 and TRBJ1-6, is GAGVSQSPSNKVTEKGKDVELRCDPISGHTALYWYRQSLGQGLEFLIYFQGNSAPDKSGLPSDRFSAERTGGSVSTLTIQRTQQEDSAVYLCASSLSRGISPLHFGNGTRLTVT.

This chain connects TRBV30 to TRBJ1-1; 12 bases agree with TRBD1. The CDR3 consists of 19 residues. The V segment lost 5 bases and the J segment 0 bases; nucleotides outside the gene matches: 16. CDR1 is GTSNPN and CDR2 is SVGIG in the germline V gene (reference sequence). CDR3 amino acids: CAWGRSKGQGAGMNTEAFF. The CDR3 bases are TGTGCCTGGGGCCGTAGTAAGGGACAGGGGGCCGGGATGAACACTGAAGCTTTCTTT.

The chain combines TRBV7-6 with TRBJ1-4; 7 bases are a match to TRBD1. The trim removed 1 base at V and 5 bases at J, leaving 4 bases unmatched. Germline CDR1 SGHVS, CDR2 FNYEAQ. The CDR3 loop spans 15 amino acids. The DNA for the CDR3 is TGTGCCAGCAGCTTAGGGACAGGCGAGAATGAAAAACTGTTTTTT. Protein product: CASSLGTGENEKLFF.

V usage is TRBV5-6 and J usage is TRBJ2-3, with D perhaps matching TRBD1 or TRBD2 (5 bases each). The germline V gene encodes CDR1 SGHDT and CDR2 YYEEEE. V was clipped by 9 bases and J by 5 bases, with 13 bases between them. The CDR3 covers 12 residues. CDR3 bases: TGTGCCACCACCCGAGGGGAAGATACGCAGTATTTT. It yields the protein CATTRGEDTQYF.

The rearrangement uses TRBV10-3 and TRBJ2-7; TRBD2 matches at 9 bases. This CDR3 spans 15 amino acids. Germline CDR1 and CDR2: ENHRY and SYGVKD. Unmatched junction bases numbered 10, after V lost 7 bases and J lost 3 bases. The CDR3 sequence: CAITPGSGGIYEQYF. The CDR3 DNA sequence: TGTGCCATCACTCCGGGTAGCGGGGGAATCTACGAGCAGTACTTC.

The rearrangement joins TRBV28 to TRBJ2-7; TRBD1 might be the D (5 bases). Judging by the DNA end, TRBJ2-4 fits better; the J call may be wrong. The germline V gene has CDR1 MDHEN and CDR2 SYDVKM. The CDR3 runs to 16 residues. As DNA, the CDR3 is TGTGCCAGCAGTCCGTGGCCGACAGCGACAAAAAACATTCAGTACTTC. Protein: CASSPWPTATKNIQYF.

J is TRBJ1-2 and V is TRBV7-8, with TRBD1 as a possible D gene (5 bases). Germline CDR1 SGHVS, CDR2 FQNEAQ. This CDR3 spans 13 amino acids. V lost 5 bases, J lost 3 bases, and 10 bases lay in between. CDR3 coding DNA: TGTGCCAGCAGCCTGGGGGATCACTATGGCTACACCTTC. The encoded protein is CASSLGDHYGYTF.

V and J are TRBV28 and TRBJ2-5; D is unresolved. The length of the CDR3 is 12 residues. Germline CDR1 MDHEN, CDR2 SYDVKM. The germline V and J ends were trimmed by 7 bases and 4 bases, with 10 bases remaining between them. This CDR3 is CASNTYPETQYF. CDR3 nucleotides: TGTGCCAGCAACACTTACCCAGAGACCCAGTACTTC.

The chain couples TRBV10-3 to TRBJ2-7; the match to TRBD1 covers 7 bases. V shed 10 bases and J 1 base; nucleotides not matched to a gene: 13. Germline V lookup: CDR1 ENHRY, CDR2 SYGVKD. The CDR3 covers 15 residues. CDR3 in DNA: TGTGCCACCACCGCCGGGACAGACCTTTCCTACGAGCAGTACTTC. Its protein product is CATTAGTDLSYEQYF.

The chain combines TRBV7-8 with TRBJ1-5, with D maybe TRBD1 (6 bases). The CDR3 spans 16 residues. Germline values: CDR1 SGHVS, CDR2 FQNEAQ. V was trimmed by 4 bases and J by 2 bases, leaving 15 bases between them. This CDR3 reads CASSSAGGAGNQPQHF. The CDR3 DNA follows: TGTGCCAGCAGCTCCGCGGGGGGCGCCGGCAATCAGCCCCAGCATTTT.